The 4 T cell receptor beta chains in this list originate from one sample, sequenced in a study of CD8 T cells in Susac syndrome. About 0.5 to 1 ug RNA was reverse transcribed with random hexamers. TCRdb itself ran the immunoSEQ multiplex PCR reads through MiXCR, one entry per CDR3 protein. Of 150,000 or so distinct CDR3 sequences in the sample, around 96% were seen once. The material sequenced was CD4+ T cells from PBMCs. The receptors come from a human donor in good health.

V is TRBV4-3 and J is TRBJ1-6; possible D gene TRBD1, 5 bases. Between the trimmed V and J ends, which lost 1 base and 6 bases, there was a span of 13 bases. The CDR3 spans 16 residues. Germline CDR1 and CDR2: LGHNA and YSLEER. CDR3: CASSQGGAGTNSPLHF. CDR3 sequence (DNA): TGCGCCAGCAGCCAAGGCGGGGCAGGGACTAATTCACCCCTCCACTTT.

The J gene is TRBJ2-7, the V gene TRBV12-3 or TRBV12-4; D remains unclear. V lost 3 bases, J lost 5 bases, and 8 bases lay in between. The length of the CDR3 is 12 residues. This CDR3 is CASSFRVHEQYF. The CDR3 nucleotides are TGTGCCAGCAGTTTTCGAGTTCACGAGCAGTACTTC.

This sequence joins TRBV3-1 and TRBJ2-5, with no clear D. Deletions cut 4 bases from V and 5 bases from J, with 23 bases between. The CDR3 extends over 17 amino acids. The germline CDR1 and CDR2 sequences are LGHDT and YNNKEL (reference sequence). Here the CDR3 reads CASSPRPYAATDETQYF. The DNA of the CDR3 is TGTGCCAGCAGCCCCCGGCCCTACGCGGCTACGGACGAGACCCAGTACTTC.

This sequence joins TRBV28 and TRBJ1-1, with 7 bases that match TRBD1. This CDR3 is built from 15 residues. The V and J ends lost 8 bases and 4 bases, in that order; junction bases with no gene match: 13. Germline CDR1 is MDHEN and CDR2 is SYDVKM. The CDR3 loop reads CASGQRWRGLTEAFF. The CDR3 nucleotides read TGTGCCAGCGGCCAGCGGTGGAGGGGGCTCACTGAAGCTTTCTTT.